A single sample gave rise to the 16 T cell receptor beta chains below, sequenced in a study of spatial heterogeneity in lung cancer. The time point: sample taken at primary tumor resection. Sequencing covered unsorted whole RNA taken from tumor, nontumor lung or frozen PBMC. One entry per CDR3 protein results from TCRdb running MiXCR on the 5' RACE reads. The sample contains under 13,000 distinct CDR3 sequences, roughly a quarter of which appear only once. Sequencing was performed on PBMCs, taken at surgery. Source of these receptors: a female donor with early-stage non-small cell lung cancer.

The chain is built from TRBV7-9 and TRBJ2-6; tentatively, D is TRBD1 (6 bases). Germline V CDR1 and CDR2: SEHNR, FQNEAQ (reference sequence). The CDR3 is made up of 15 amino acids. V was shortened by 5 bases and J by 1 base, with 9 bases between the two germline ends. This chain's CDR3 is CASSQTGSGANVLTF. CDR3 nucleotides: TGTGCCAGCAGCCAAACAGGGTCTGGGGCCAACGTCCTGACTTTC. The variable domain in full, with the rest retrieved from reference TRBV7-9 and TRBJ2-6, is DTGVSQNPRHKITKRGQNVTFRCDPISEHNRLYWYRQTLGQGPEFLTYFQNEAQLEKSRLLSDRFSAERPKGSFSTLEIQRTEQGDSAMYLCASSQTGSGANVLTFGAGSRLTVL.

Relative to its sample, this clonotype is medium-sized. V and J are TRBV28 and TRBJ2-1; D assignment may be TRBD1 or TRBD2 (5 bases each). From germline, CDR1 is MDHEN and CDR2 SYDVKM. The CDR3 spans 15 residues. Trimming stripped 5 bases from V and 2 bases from J, with 13 bases between. The CDR3 protein is CASSLGDLAYNEQFF. The CDR3 DNA reads as TGTGCCAGCAGTCTAGGGGACCTCGCCTACAATGAGCAGTTCTTC.

The CDR3 sequence: CASRSGQGKTDTQYF. The CDR3 coding sequence is TGTGCCAGCAGATCCGGACAGGGGAAGACAGATACGCAGTATTTT. The chain joins TRBV28 to TRBJ2-3, with TRBD1 identical over 9 bases. Looked up from germline, CDR1 is MDHEN and CDR2 is SYDVKM. Losses at the gene ends were 6 bases for V and 3 bases for J; bases not matched to a gene: 7. The CDR3 is 15 residues long.

This clonotype was seen repeatedly, ten times or more. CDR3 bases: TGTGCCAGTCGGGACTCAACACGAACAACCCAGTACTTC. Its translation is CASRDSTRTTQYF. The J gene is TRBJ2-5, the V gene TRBV6-2 or TRBV6-3, with a weak D call TRBD2 (6 bases). Germline V lookup: CDR1 MNHEY, CDR2 SVGEGT. The CDR3 contains 13 residues. V gave up 9 bases and J gave up 8 bases, with 19 bases separating them.

This clonotype counts as medium-sized (0.01 to 0.1%). The gene calls are TRBV7-9 and TRBJ1-5; D call uncertain. Trimming left V 5 bases short and J 8 bases short, with 16 bases between. Germline V CDR1 and CDR2: SEHNR, FQNEAQ (reference sequence). This CDR3 has 14 residues. Here the CDR3 DNA reads TGTGCCAGCAGCACAGAGAAAGTTATCAAGCCCCAGCATTTT. It yields the protein CASSTEKVIKPQHF.

This chain uses TRBV18 with TRBJ2-2; the D is unclear. V lost 1 base and J lost 6, with 15 bases in between. CDR1 and CDR2 (germline): KGHSH, LQKENI. The CDR3 runs to 16 residues. CDR3 protein: CASSPRRHQDAGELFF. CDR3 nucleotide sequence: TGTGCCAGCTCACCACGTCGACACCAGGACGCCGGGGAGCTGTTTTTT.

This clonotype was seen only once. The J gene is TRBJ1-1, the V gene TRBV10-3, with D uncertain. V shed 0 bases and J shed 4 bases, with 9 bases lying between them. Per germline, CDR1 ENHRY and CDR2 SYGVKD. The CDR3 loop spans 14 amino acids. CDR3 bases: TGTGCCATCAGTGAGTCTTTGGCGGGCACTGAAGCTTTCTTT. As protein: CAISESLAGTEAFF.

This clonotype showed up just a few times. V usage is TRBV30 and J usage is TRBJ2-7; D may match TRBD1 or TRBD2 (6 bases each). Germline CDR1 and CDR2: GTSNPN and SVGIG (reference sequence). The CDR3 loop spans 12 amino acids. Trimming removed 4 bases from V and 5 bases from J, with 12 bases in between. CDR3 sequence (DNA): TGTGCCTGGATAGCCGGGGGCCACGAGCAGTACTTC. It is translated as CAWIAGGHEQYF.

This clonotype was seen a few times. J is TRBJ2-1 and V is TRBV12-3 or TRBV12-4; 11 positions agree with TRBD2. The trim removed 6 bases at V and 7 bases at J, leaving 8 bases unmatched. CDR3 length: 15 amino acids. CDR3 in DNA: TGTGCCAGCAGCCGTAGCGGGAGGGCGGGTAATGAGCAGTTCTTC. Encoded protein: CASSRSGRAGNEQFF.

In its sample, this clonotype is medium-sized. This sequence joins TRBV7-9 and TRBJ2-1; D is perhaps TRBD2 (5 bases). The CDR3 extends over 16 amino acids. The germline V and J ends were trimmed by 5 bases and 1 base, with 15 bases remaining between them. Germline values: CDR1 SEHNR, CDR2 FQNEAQ (reference sequence). CDR3 in DNA: TGTGCCAGCAGCCGAGGGATAGAAAGGTCCTACAATGAGCAGTTCTTC. The encoded protein is CASSRGIERSYNEQFF. Looking up the rest from reference TRBV7-9 and TRBJ2-1 gives the full variable domain: DTGVSQNPRHKITKRGQNVTFRCDPISEHNRLYWYRQTLGQGPEFLTYFQNEAQLEKSRLLSDRFSAERPKGSFSTLEIQRTEQGDSAMYLCASSRGIERSYNEQFFGPGTRLTVL.

The chain links TRBV14 to TRBJ2-7; a weak D match, TRBD1 (6 bases). V was shortened by 10 bases and J by 1 base, with 17 bases between the two germline ends. The CDR3 is made up of 14 amino acids. The germline V gene has CDR1 SGHDN and CDR2 FVKESK. CDR3 in amino acids: CATFGGHRSYEQYF. The CDR3 nucleotides are TGTGCCACCTTTGGGGGACATCGGTCCTACGAGCAGTACTTC.

V usage is TRBV30 and J usage is TRBJ2-5; D not resolved. CDR1 GTSNPN and CDR2 SVGIG come from the germline V gene (reference sequence). The CDR3 consists of 13 residues. The ends were cut back, 4 bases at V and 2 bases at J, with 11 bases in the middle. The CDR3 coding sequence is TGTGCCTGGAACTCTTTGCGGCAAGAGACCCAGTACTTC. Protein product: CAWNSLRQETQYF.

V gene TRBV3-1 combines with J gene TRBJ2-7; 9 bases match TRBD2. J gave up 2 bases and V 4 bases, and 6 bases lay outside the gene matches. This CDR3 has 15 amino acids. CDR1 and CDR2 (germline): LGHDT, YNNKEL (reference sequence). The CDR3 spells CASSPLAGRTYEQYF. The CDR3 DNA reads as TGTGCCAGCAGCCCCCTAGCGGGAAGAACCTACGAGCAGTACTTC.

The chain is built from TRBV19 and TRBJ2-2, with 9 bases fitting TRBD1. CDR1 is LNHDA, CDR2 SQIVND, per germline (reference sequence). This CDR3 has 15 amino acids. V was pared by 5 bases and J by 7 bases, with 8 bases of the junction left unmatched. The CDR3 loop reads CASSPRQGENGELFF. CDR3 sequence (DNA): TGTGCCAGTAGTCCCCGACAGGGGGAGAACGGGGAGCTGTTTTTT.

J is TRBJ2-3 and V is TRBV18; D is possibly TRBD1 or TRBD2 (5 bases each). The CDR3 extends over 14 amino acids. Germline-derived CDR1 and CDR2 are KGHSH and LQKENI. Trimming removed 0 bases from V and 2 bases from J, with 6 bases in between. CDR3 amino acids: CASSPPGTTDTQYF. As DNA, the CDR3 is TGTGCCAGCTCACCACCAGGGACCACAGATACGCAGTATTTT.

The V and J genes are TRBV12-3 or TRBV12-4 and TRBJ2-1, with TRBD2 identical over 8 bases. CDR3 size: 16 residues. V was clipped by 2 bases and J by 4 bases; unmatched bases: 7. CDR3: CASSLYGGATYNEQFF. Here the CDR3 DNA reads TGTGCCAGCAGTTTATACGGGGGGGCAACATACAATGAGCAGTTCTTC.